These T cell receptor beta chains were read from a single sample in a study of T cells in Graves' hyperthyroidism and ophthalmopathy. TCRdb itself ran the multiplex PCR reads through MiXCR, one entry per CDR3 protein. This table has some 380,000 distinct CDR3 sequences, around an eighth appearing once. The specimen sequenced was blood. The origin of the receptors is a man between 25 and 39 years old with Graves' hyperthyroidism that later progressed to Graves' ophthalmopathy. The CDR3 runs from the conserved cysteine through the conserved F or W. A D gene is named only where the DNA matches it firmly. The size of a clone is reported for some rows only, either as once, few or many, or as a class for expanded clones.

>TRBD2|few|TRBV4-2|15|TRBJ2-1
CASSQDSGGVYEQFF
TGTGCCAGCAGCCAAGACAGCGGGGGAGTCTATGAGCAGTTCTTC
>-|-|TRBV2|17|TRBJ1-6
CATTSFLDLVSNSPLHF
TGTGCCACCACCTCTTTCTTGGATCTGGTCAGTAATTCACCCCTCCACTTT
>TRBD2|few|TRBV20-1|13|TRBJ2-7
CSANKRGSYEQYF
TGCAGTGCTAATAAGCGGGGCTCCTACGAGCAGTACTTC
>TRBD1|many|TRBV10-3|14|TRBJ1-1
CAISTTGRDTEAFF
TGTGCCATCAGTACGACAGGGAGGGACACTGAAGCTTTCTTT
>-|-|TRBV7-3|14|TRBJ2-3
CASSLMLASDTQYF
TGTGCCAGCAGCTTAATGCTAGCGTCAGATACGCAGTATTTT
>-|-|TRBV29-1|14|TRBJ1-2
CSVEESSWDYGYTF
TGCAGCGTTGAAGAATCCAGTTGGGACTATGGCTACACCTTC
>TRBD2|many|TRBV12-3/TRBV12-4|15|TRBJ2-1
CASRSGGTSYNEQFF
TGTGCCAGCCGATCCGGGGGGACTTCCTACAATGAGCAGTTCTTC
>-|many|TRBV12-3/TRBV12-4|12|TRBJ1-1
CASSPSGMGAFF
TGTGCCAGCAGTCCTAGTGGGATGGGGGCTTTCTTT
>-|many|TRBV28|15|TRBJ2-5
CASSQGGRGQETQYF
TGTGCCAGCAGCCAGGGGGGTAGGGGACAAGAGACCCAGTACTTC
>TRBD1|-|TRBV20-1|13|TRBJ2-7
CSAERQGIYEQYF
TGCAGTGCAGAAAGACAGGGGATCTACGAGCAGTACTTC
>TRBD1|few|TRBV15|15|TRBJ2-2
CATSTGTGYGGELFF
TGTGCCACCAGCACAGGGACAGGGTATGGCGGGGAGCTGTTTTTT
>TRBD1|few|TRBV30|15|TRBJ1-5
CAWSPGQNSNQPQHF
TGTGCCTGGTCCCCGGGACAGAATAGCAATCAGCCCCAGCATTTT
>-|few|TRBV9|13|TRBJ2-2
CASSYSSAGELFF
TGTGCCAGCAGCTATTCTAGTGCCGGGGAGCTGTTTTTT
>TRBD1|many|TRBV6-1|14|TRBJ1-1
CASRPTGLGTEAFF
TGTGCCAGCAGACCGACAGGGCTCGGTACTGAAGCTTTCTTT
>-|many|TRBV7-9|16|TRBJ2-5
CASSLLPGAGQETQYF
TGTGCCAGCAGCTTACTTCCAGGGGCGGGGCAAGAGACCCAGTACTTC
>-|many|TRBV4-1|13|TRBJ2-1
CASSQGGDNEQFF
TGCGCCAGCAGCCAAGGAGGGGACAATGAGCAGTTCTTC
>-|many|TRBV3-1|12|TRBJ2-7
CASSPDLYEQYF
TGTGCCAGCAGCCCCGACCTCTACGAGCAGTACTTC
>-|-|TRBV20-1|11|TRBJ2-3
CSARDKNTQYF
TGCAGTGCTAGAGATAAGAATACGCAGTATTTT
>TRBD1|many|TRBV11-2|14|TRBJ1-6
CASSLRQGNSPLHF
TGTGCCAGCAGCCTCCGACAGGGGAATTCACCCCTCCACTTT
>-|-|TRBV28|18|TRBJ1-3
CASREGVSLSIFGNTIYF
TGTGCCAGCAGGGAGGGGGTATCTCTATCGATTTTTGGAAACACCATATATTTT
>-|many|TRBV27|14|TRBJ2-3
CASSLPSVPDTQYF
TGTGCCAGCAGTTTACCTAGCGTACCAGATACGCAGTATTTT
>-|many|TRBV5-1|14|TRBJ1-2
CASSLERSNYGYTF
TGTGCCAGCAGTTTAGAACGGTCTAACTATGGCTACACCTTC
>TRBD1|-|TRBV10-3|13|TRBJ1-2
CASTGGANYGYTF
TGTGCCTCGACAGGGGGAGCTAACTATGGCTACACCTTC
>TRBD1|-|TRBV20-1|13|TRBJ1-2
CSAKTGVSYGYTF
TGCAGTGCTAAAACAGGGGTGAGCTATGGCTACACCTTC
>TRBD1|-|TRBV10-3|17|TRBJ2-2
CARQGQGSDANTGELFF
TGTGCCAGACAGGGCCAAGGTTCAGATGCGAACACCGGGGAGCTGTTTTTT
>-|-|TRBV7-3|13|TRBJ2-7
CASSLLGGYEQYF
TGTGCCAGCAGCTTATTAGGAGGGTACGAGCAGTACTTC
>-|-|TRBV28|14|TRBJ2-7
CASSLVMVTYEQYF
TGTGCCAGCAGTTTGGTGATGGTCACCTACGAGCAGTACTTC
>-|few|TRBV15|12|TRBJ2-7
CATSINSYEQYF
TGTGCCACCAGCATCAACTCCTACGAGCAGTACTTC
>-|many|TRBV6-1|16|TRBJ2-7
CASSHNSAGATYEQYF
TGTGCCAGCAGTCACAACAGCGCAGGTGCCACCTACGAGCAGTACTTC
>-|many|TRBV20-1|14|TRBJ2-1
CSPTGDSSYNEQFF
TGCAGTCCAACGGGCGACAGCTCCTACAATGAGCAGTTCTTC
>-|many|TRBV2|14|TRBJ1-5
CASSEMAVGQPQHF
TGTGCCAGCAGTGAAATGGCAGTTGGTCAGCCCCAGCATTTT
>-|-|TRBV15|14|TRBJ1-2
CATSRDRNNYGYTF
TGTGCCACCAGCCGGGACCGAAACAACTATGGCTACACCTTC
>-|-|TRBV19|16|TRBJ1-6
CASTMNRGSNNSPLHF
TGTGCCAGTACGATGAACCGGGGGAGTAATAATTCACCCCTCCACTTT
>TRBD1|many|TRBV11-2|14|TRBJ1-2
CASSPRQGPYGYTF
TGTGCCAGCAGCCCCCGACAGGGGCCCTACGGCTACACCTTC
>-|many|TRBV5-1|14|TRBJ2-7
CASSLSGLSYEQYF
TGCGCCAGCAGCTTATCCGGACTAAGCTACGAGCAGTACTTC
>-|few|TRBV29-1|14|TRBJ2-7
CSVELAGRSLEQYF
TGCAGCGTTGAGTTGGCAGGGAGATCTCTCGAGCAGTACTTC
>-|-|TRBV3-1|17|TRBJ2-1
CASSQGPQGLTYNEQFF
TGTGCCAGCAGCCAAGGGCCCCAGGGGTTAACATACAATGAGCAGTTCTTC
>TRBD1|many|TRBV6-1|14|TRBJ2-7
CASSPGQEDYEQYF
TGTGCCAGCAGCCCGGGACAGGAAGACTACGAGCAGTACTTC
>-|many|TRBV7-2|14|TRBJ1-1
CASSLEVTEYEAFF
TGTGCCAGCAGCTTAGAAGTAACAGAATATGAAGCTTTCTTT
>-|many|TRBV20-1|14|TRBJ1-5
CSAQDRDVNQPQHF
TGCAGTGCCCAGGATAGGGACGTCAATCAGCCCCAGCATTTT
>-|-|TRBV18|17|TRBJ1-1
CASSPRSPDRMNTEAFF
TGTGCCAGCTCACCACGGTCCCCTGACAGGATGAACACTGAAGCTTTCTTT